The T cell receptor beta chain under discussion was sequenced for a study of blood T cells in healthy people across ages (dated by TCRdb to between 2014 and 2017). Broadly, across the study: Template switching captured roughly one uniquely barcoded TCR beta cDNA molecule per two T cells in model experiments. To avoid experimental bias, donors of different ages were randomly spread across the sequencing lanes. Using the same blood draw, the study looked at two additional independent replicas of 1 million unique cDNA reads for two donors, one aged 18 to 30 and the other aged 80 or older. The donors were divided into four age groups: young (average 16 years), middle-aged (approximately 41), aged (about 62) and long-lived (roughly 82). Using deep sequencing normalized with unique cDNA molecular identifiers, the study measured how TCR beta repertoire diversity changes with age. Findings and caveats that apply to the study as a whole: Estimates of total diversity based on one million sequenced T cells were regarded as lower bounds and as underestimates. As age increased, observed TCR beta diversity per million T cells dropped in a roughly linear way, and a significant reduction was already evident by age about 40. Because profiling used bulk unsorted PBMCs, naive and antigen-experienced compartments could not be compared conclusively. Compared with the aged group, the long-lived group had more naive CD4+ T cells, fewer expanded clones and increased TCR diversity, suggesting age selection. There was a strong correlation between observed TCR beta diversity and the percentage of naive T cells measured by flow cytometry. The CMV infection status of donors was not known, potentially confounding age-related changes in expanded clonotypes.

A remark on this clonotype: This receptor's antigen is unknown. Nothing much larger sits one base from this clone, and base qualities are not available.

The library was made by 5' RACE. Sequencing was carried out with an Illumina HiSeq 2500. The second PCR ran for about 6 to 12 cycles and used a J-beta primer mix along with a sample-barcoded 5' primer. A template-switch 5' adaptor carrying 12 random nucleotides introduced a unique molecular identifier onto each TCR beta cDNA molecule. Each sample yielded at least 3 million CDR3-containing paired-end reads. First-strand cDNA synthesis was performed from all RNA using the Mint cDNA synthesis kit, with priming by a TRBC-specific oligonucleotide. All cDNA was treated with uracil-DNA glycosylase and then went through a first 18-cycle PCR with the universal primers M1SS and BC2_uni_R. From the authors' description of their analysis: Each sample was normalized by randomly selecting 1 million high-quality reads, each carrying a distinct molecular identifier. Reads sharing molecular identifiers were discarded rather than binned into consensus sequences. MiTCR, set to a Q25 quality threshold and the strictest error-elimination algorithm, was used for CDR3 identification, clonotype clustering and error correction. A nonparametric unseen species model using Euler transformation provided a lower-bound estimate of total TCR beta diversity. TCRdb trimmed public reads at Q25 via fastp, called clones via MiXCR and kept in-frame beta chains. Rows with a matching CDR3 protein are joined into one entry that keeps the most common DNA and genes. For this entry, the V and J calls and clone size follow TCRdb and not the study's own pipeline. This sample gives about 590,000 distinct CDR3 sequences in total; roughly 30% of them show up just once. The ten largest clones represent more than 15% of the sample.

According to the germline V gene, CDR1 reads MGHDK and CDR2 reads SYGVNS. V has 0 bases trimmed and J has 8 bases trimmed; junction bases matching no gene number 9. Counted from cysteine to phenylalanine, this CDR3 has 16 amino acids. The CDR3 DNA has 48 bases and is translated from base 1. The donors were under 40 Caucasian individuals from Russia, aged roughly 6 to 90 years, who were systemically healthy. Each donor gave 8 to 10 milliliters of peripheral blood, drawn into EDTA-treated Vacutainer tubes. PBMCs were isolated by Ficoll-Paque density-gradient centrifugation, with at least 6 million obtained per sample. Trizol reagent was used to extract total RNA from PBMCs, with at least 6 micrograms per sample. The percentages of naive CD45RAhigh/CD27high T cells were determined by flow cytometry on a PBMC aliquot from every donor.

Sequencing was carried out using blood. This sequence originates from a woman of 80 years or more in good health. The V and J genes are TRBV25-1 and TRBJ1-2; 10 middle bases align to TRBD1. CDR3 region: CASSEYGDRGLGGYTF. The DNA reads TGTGCCAGCAGTGAATACGGGGACAGGGGCTTAGGGGGCTACACCTTC.